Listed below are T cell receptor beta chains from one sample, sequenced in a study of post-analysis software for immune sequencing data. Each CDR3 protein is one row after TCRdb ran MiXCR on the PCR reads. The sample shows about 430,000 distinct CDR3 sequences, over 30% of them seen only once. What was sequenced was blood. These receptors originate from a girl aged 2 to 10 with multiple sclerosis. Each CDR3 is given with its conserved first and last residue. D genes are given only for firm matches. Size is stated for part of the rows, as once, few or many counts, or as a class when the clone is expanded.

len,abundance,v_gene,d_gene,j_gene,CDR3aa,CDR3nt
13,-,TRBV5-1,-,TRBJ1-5,CASSWSEEGPQHF,TGCGCCAGCAGCTGGTCTGAGGAGGGGCCCCAGCATTTT
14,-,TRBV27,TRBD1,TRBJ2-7,CASSRTGTDYEQYF,TGTGCCAGCAGTAGAACCGGGACAGACTACGAGCAGTACTTC
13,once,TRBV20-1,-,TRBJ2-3,CSATWGHTDTQYF,TGCAGTGCTACGTGGGGACACACAGATACGCAGTATTTT
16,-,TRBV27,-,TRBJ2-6,CASKEVGGSGANVLTF,TGTGCCAGCAAGGAGGTGGGGGGCTCTGGGGCCAACGTCCTGACTTTC
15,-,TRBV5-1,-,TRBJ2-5,CASSYPTGGQETRYF,TGCGCCAGCAGCTACCCGACAGGCGGACAAGAGACCCGGTACTTC
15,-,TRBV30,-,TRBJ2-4,CAAASGFGIENIQYF,TGTGCGGCGGCGTCAGGGTTCGGGATCGAAAACATTCAGTACTTC
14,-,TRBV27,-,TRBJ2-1,CASSLRGRGNEQFF,TGTGCCAGCAGTTTAAGGGGCCGCGGCAATGAGCAGTTCTTC
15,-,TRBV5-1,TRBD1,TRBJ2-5,CASSFRTGEEETQYF,TGCGCCAGCAGCTTCCGGACAGGGGAAGAGGAGACCCAGTACTTC
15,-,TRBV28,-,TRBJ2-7,CASSSPREGDYEQYF,TGTGCCAGCAGTTCCCCTAGAGAGGGGGACTACGAGCAGTACTTC
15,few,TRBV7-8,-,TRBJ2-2,CASSLGTPGGGELFF,TGTGCCAGCAGCCTCGGGACACCCGGAGGCGGGGAGCTGTTTTTT
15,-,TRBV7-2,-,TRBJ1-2,CASRFDMLANYGYTF,TGTGCCAGCAGGTTTGACATGTTAGCTAACTATGGCTACACCTTC
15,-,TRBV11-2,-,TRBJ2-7,CASSLIETSSYEQYF,TGTGCCAGCAGCTTAATAGAGACTAGCTCCTACGAGCAGTACTTC
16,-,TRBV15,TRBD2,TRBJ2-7,CATSRDLASGRYEQYF,TGTGCCACCAGCAGAGATCTTGCTAGCGGGAGGTACGAGCAGTACTTC
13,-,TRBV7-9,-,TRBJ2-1,CASSSVTPNEQFF,TGTGCCAGCAGCTCAGTTACCCCCAATGAGCAGTTCTTC
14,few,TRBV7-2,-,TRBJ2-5,CASSLRNRQETQYF,TGTGCCAGCAGCTTAAGGAACAGACAAGAGACCCAGTACTTC
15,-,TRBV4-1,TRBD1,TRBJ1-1,CASSRGQGLSTEAFF,TGCGCCAGCAGCCGAGGACAGGGCTTGAGTACTGAAGCTTTCTTT
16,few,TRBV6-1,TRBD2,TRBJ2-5,CASSEWTSGAQETQYF,TGTGCCAGCAGTGAATGGACTAGCGGGGCTCAAGAGACCCAGTACTTC
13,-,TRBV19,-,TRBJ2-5,CATQGPLKETQYF,TGTGCCACCCAGGGGCCCTTAAAAGAGACCCAGTACTTC
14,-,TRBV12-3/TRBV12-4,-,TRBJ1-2,CASSLVPSNYGYTF,TGTGCCAGCAGTTTAGTCCCTTCTAACTATGGCTACACCTTC
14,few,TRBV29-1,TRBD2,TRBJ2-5,CSVQRVGREGTQYF,TGCAGCGTCCAACGGGTTGGCAGGGAGGGGACCCAGTACTTC
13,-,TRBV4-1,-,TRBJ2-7,CASSQDLGGEQYF,TGCGCCAGCAGCCAAGATTTGGGCGGCGAGCAGTACTTC
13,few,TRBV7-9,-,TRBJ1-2,CASSHFGYYGYTF,TGTGCCAGCAGCCACTTTGGGTATTATGGCTACACCTTC
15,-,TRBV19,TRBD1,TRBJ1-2,CASRQTGSGNYGYTF,TGTGCCAGTAGGCAGACAGGGAGCGGTAACTATGGCTACACCTTC
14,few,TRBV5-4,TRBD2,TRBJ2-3,CASRQGLAGLTQYF,TGTGCCAGCAGACAAGGACTAGCGGGGCTGACGCAGTATTTT
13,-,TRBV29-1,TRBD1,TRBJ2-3,CSVTGQRTDTQYF,TGCAGCGTTACGGGACAGCGAACGGATACGCAGTATTTT
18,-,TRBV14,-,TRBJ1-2,CASSQSKMAGTVFYGYTF,TGTGCCAGCAGCCAAAGCAAAATGGCCGGGACTGTCTTCTATGGCTACACCTTC
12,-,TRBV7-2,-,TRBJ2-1,CASSYSQGGKFF,TGTGCCAGCAGTTATTCTCAGGGGGGTAAGTTCTTC
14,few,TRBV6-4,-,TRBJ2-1,CASSEWQGRGEQFF,TGTGCCAGCAGTGAATGGCAGGGTAGGGGTGAGCAGTTCTTC